What follows describes a single T cell receptor (beta chain). Its antigen is currently unknown. The entry originates in a study of T cell repertoires in cytomegalovirus infection. Points from the study as a whole: HLA-C-restricted CMV clonotypes gave the most frequent clonotype in two of eight donors.

TCRdb ran MiXCR on the reads and lists one entry per CDR3 protein. The sample includes 200,000 or so distinct CDR3 sequences, 28% of them seen just once. CDR1 is SGHAT, CDR2 FQNNGV, per germline. Trimming took off 5 bases at V and 2 bases at J, with 16 bases between the two ends. This CDR3 has 15 amino acids. This receptor was identified in a human donor in good health (CMV status not recorded). Some clones in this sample may be carry-over from other donors' samples. The rearrangement joins TRBV11-2 to TRBJ2-7; maybe TRBD2 (5 bases). Sequencing input: PBMCs. CDR3 sequence (DNA): TGTGCCAGCAGCCAAATCAGAGGGTCCCCCTACGAGCAGTACTTC. Its protein product is CASSQIRGSPYEQYF.